This T cell receptor beta chain was obtained from a study of tumor-infiltrating lymphocytes in oesophageal squamous cell carcinoma. Germline lookup yields CDR1 LGHNA and CDR2 YNFKEQ. The CDR3 covers 17 residues. This clonotype was detected a few times. TCRdb called the PCR reads again in MiXCR, with one record for every CDR3 protein. The table shows 13,000 to 15,000 distinct CDR3 sequences, with 46% occurring only once. The clonotype originates from a male donor with esophageal squamous cell carcinoma. Sequences were obtained from blood. V gene TRBV4-2 combines with J gene TRBJ2-3; 11 positions match TRBD2. The DNA end lines up better with TRBJ2-1; the J call may be wrong. The DNA of the CDR3 is TGTGCCAGCAGCCAAGATCCCCTAGCGGGAGGCTTGGATGAGCAGTTCTTC. Translated, it gives CASSQDPLAGGLDEQFF.